The 16 T cell receptor beta chains reported below all come from one sample, sequenced in a study of cytomegalovirus exposure and HLA in healthy donors. This PCR relied on a set of 60 Vbeta primers and 13 Jbeta primers. The table came from immunoSEQ multiplex PCR; TCRdb's copy has only in-frame clones and leaves some out. The sample has about 110,000 clones; roughly 69% are singletons. Source material: PBMCs. The receptors come from a young woman in good health and CMV-seronegative.

This chain uses TRBV6-1 with TRBJ1-2, with D perhaps matching TRBD1 (6 bases). Germline assignment: CDR1 MNHNS and CDR2 SASEGT. CDR3 size: 14 residues. Between the trimmed V and J ends, which lost 6 bases and 5 bases, there was a span of 16 bases. DNA of the CDR3: TGTGCCAGCAGGTTGGAGACAGGATCTTATGGCTACACCTTC. Its protein product is CASRLETGSYGYTF.

V is TRBV2 and J is TRBJ1-1; the match to TRBD1 covers 8 bases. The CDR3 is made up of 14 amino acids. Per germline, CDR1 SNHLY and CDR2 FYNNEI. V dropped 6 bases and J dropped 3; count of bases not matched to a gene: 6. This CDR3 reads CASRVDRGDTEAFF. The DNA of the CDR3 is TGTGCCAGCAGGGTTGACAGGGGCGACACTGAAGCTTTCTTT.

This chain's CDR3 is CASSGQRQETQYF. CDR3 coding DNA: TGTGCCAGCAGCGGACAACGGCAAGAGACCCAGTACTTC. The V call is TRBV7-8, the J call TRBJ2-5; perhaps TRBD1 as D (5 bases). V was trimmed by 5 bases and J by 2 bases, leaving 9 bases between them. Germline loops: CDR1 SGHVS, CDR2 FQNEAQ. The CDR3 contains 13 residues.

V and J are TRBV5-1 and TRBJ1-5, with 9 bases fitting TRBD1. This CDR3 has 16 residues. Germline V gives CDR1 SGHRS, CDR2 YFSETQ. Trimming removed 3 bases from V and 2 bases from J; junction bases left unmatched: 6. The CDR3 loop reads CASSWGDRAGNQPQHF. The DNA for the CDR3 is TGCGCCAGCAGCTGGGGGGACAGGGCGGGCAATCAGCCCCAGCATTTT.

Of note for this clone: Other nucleotide sequences from this sample produce the same CDR3. The CDR3 loop reads CASSSGQGYGYTF. In nucleotides, the CDR3 is TGTGCCAGCAGCTCGGGACAGGGTTATGGCTACACCTTC. This chain links TRBV5-6 with TRBJ1-2; 9 bases agree with TRBD1. The J segment lost 5 bases and the V segment lost 3 bases, leaving 2 bases of the junction unmatched. The CDR3 spans 13 residues. Germline assignment: CDR1 SGHDT and CDR2 YYEEEE.

This chain links TRBV5-1 with TRBJ2-2; 7 bases match TRBD2. The CDR3 covers 15 residues. Germline V gene data show CDR1 as SGHRS and CDR2 as YFSETQ. V gave up 4 bases and J gave up 0 bases; unmatched junction bases: 3. The CDR3 here is CASSRSGANTGELFF. The CDR3 DNA is TGCGCCAGCAGCAGGAGCGGGGCGAACACCGGGGAGCTGTTTTTT.

The chain combines TRBV27 with TRBJ1-4; weak D call: TRBD1 (6 bases). The V and J ends lost 5 bases and 2 bases respectively, with 15 bases between them. The CDR3 totals 16 residues. Per the germline V gene, CDR1 is MNHEY and CDR2 is SMNVEV (reference sequence). In DNA form, the CDR3 reads TGTGCCAGCAGTATCACGTTTACAGGGACTAATGAAAAACTGTTTTTT. This codes for CASSITFTGTNEKLFF.

Points on this clone: The sample holds other DNA sequences that translate to the same CDR3. The rearrangement links TRBV28 to TRBJ2-1, with TRBD1 identical over 11 bases. J lost 4 bases, V lost 5 bases, and 4 bases had no gene match. Germline V gives CDR1 MDHEN, CDR2 SYDVKM. This CDR3 comprises 15 residues. The CDR3 region is CASSPGTGGYNEQFF. The CDR3 bases are TGTGCCAGCAGTCCTGGGACAGGGGGATACAATGAGCAGTTCTTC.

The chain uses TRBV7-2 and TRBJ2-2, with TRBD1 matching over 10 bases. Trimming took 6 bases from V and 5 from J; bases not matched to a gene: 6. In germline, CDR1 is SGHTA, CDR2 FQGNSA. The CDR3 is 15 residues long. In nucleotides, the CDR3 is TGTGCCAGCAGATCGGGACAGGGGTGGACCGGGGAGCTGTTTTTT. Translated: CASRSGQGWTGELFF.

V usage is TRBV7-9 and J usage is TRBJ2-7, with 9 bases that match TRBD2. Germline lookup yields CDR1 SEHNR and CDR2 FQNEAQ (reference sequence). Unmatched junction bases numbered 9, after V lost 3 bases and J lost 3 bases. The CDR3 runs to 16 residues. CDR3 region: CASSFSPGLAFYEQYF. CDR3 DNA sequence: TGTGCCAGCAGCTTTAGCCCGGGACTAGCTTTCTACGAGCAGTACTTC.

This chain joins TRBV5-6 and TRBJ1-2; D is possibly TRBD1 (5 bases). V lost 4 bases and J lost 4, with 20 bases in between. Germline V gene sequence: CDR1 SGHDT, CDR2 YYEEEE. The CDR3 totals 16 residues. The CDR3 reads CASSHINKGLRYGYTF. In DNA, the CDR3 is TGTGCCAGCAGCCACATAAATAAGGGACTTCGCTATGGCTACACCTTC.

This clone was observed a handful of times. The DNA of the CDR3 is TGTGCCAGCAGTTTAAGCGGGCGTGGCTCCTACGAGCAGTACTTC. It encodes CASSLSGRGSYEQYF. The genes are TRBV28 and TRBJ2-7; D is perhaps TRBD2 (6 bases). CDR3 length: 15 amino acids. Germline CDR1 is MDHEN and CDR2 is SYDVKM. The ends were cut back, 2 bases at V and 0 bases at J, with 11 bases in the middle.

The rearrangement joins TRBV9 to TRBJ1-3, with D perhaps matching TRBD1 (5 bases). Trimming removed 2 bases from V and 3 bases from J, with 9 bases in between. In germline, CDR1 is SGDLS, CDR2 YYNGEE. CDR3 length: 14 residues. CDR3 region: CASSVTDIGNTIYF. The CDR3, as DNA: TGTGCCAGCAGCGTCACGGACATTGGAAACACCATATATTTT.

In this sample, this clone turned up once. The chain carries TRBV9 and TRBJ2-5; TRBD2 is a possible D gene (5 bases). CDR1 SGDLS and CDR2 YYNGEE come from the germline V gene. CDR3 length: 14 residues. V was pared by 4 bases and J by 2 bases, with 12 bases between. CDR3 nucleotide sequence: TGTGCCAGCAGCCCGGGGTCTTCGCAAGAGACCCAGTACTTC. Amino acid sequence: CASSPGSSQETQYF.

The V and J genes are TRBV6-1 and TRBJ1-1; the D gene is possibly TRBD1 (6 bases). The germline gives CDR1 MNHNS, CDR2 SASEGT. The CDR3 is 14 amino acids. The V gene lost 6 bases and the J gene lost 5 bases, with 16 bases spanning the gap. As DNA, the CDR3 is TGTGCCAGCAGCCTCAACAGGGTAGGGACTGAAGCTTTCTTT. Translated, it gives CASSLNRVGTEAFF.

V is TRBV28 and J is TRBJ2-3; 14 bases fit TRBD2. The germline V gene encodes CDR1 MDHEN and CDR2 SYDVKM. V dropped 5 bases and J dropped 5; count of bases not matched to a gene: 9. The CDR3 covers 17 residues. CDR3 DNA sequence: TGTGCCAGCAGTCCAGAGGGACTAGCGGGAGAAGGAGATACGCAGTATTTT. Translated, it gives CASSPEGLAGEGDTQYF.